The 4 T cell receptor beta chains reported below all come from one sample, sequenced in a study of control samples from healthy donors and cancer patients. Data came from immunoSEQ multiplex PCR; TCRdb stores just in-frame clones and leaves some out. The sample lists under 200,000 clones; roughly 95% were seen once. Sequenced material: blood. The origin of the receptors is a woman aged 25-40 years in good health.

Only one count was recorded for this clone. The chain links TRBV7-9 to TRBJ2-7, with 7 bases identical to TRBD1. Germline V gene lookup returns CDR1 SEHNR and CDR2 FQNEAQ (reference sequence). J lost 5 bases, V lost 5 bases, and 9 bases had no gene match. The CDR3 loop spans 14 amino acids. The CDR3, as DNA: TGTGCCAGCAGCCTCACGACAGGGAAGGACGAGCAGTACTTC. Translation: CASSLTTGKDEQYF.

This chain joins TRBV7-2 and TRBJ2-7; possibly TRBD2 for D (5 bases). V dropped 0 bases and J dropped 7 bases, with 10 bases sitting between them. There are 13 residues in the CDR3. The germline V gene encodes CDR1 SGHTA and CDR2 FQGNSA. The CDR3 nucleotides are TGTGCCAGCAGCTTAGCGGACTCCCGGGAGCAGTACTTC. It translates to CASSLADSREQYF.

The rearrangement joins TRBV4-1 to TRBJ2-1; TRBD2 matches 9 bases. Germline assignment: CDR1 MGHRA and CDR2 YSYEKL. V shed 3 bases and J 7 bases; nucleotides not matched to a gene: 19. The CDR3 has 19 residues. CDR3 sequence (DNA): TGCGCCAGCAGCCATCATCCCCTGGCGGGAGGGCCGGTTAAGAATGAGCAGTTCTTC. Its protein is CASSHHPLAGGPVKNEQFF.

The chain has TRBV4-1 and TRBJ1-5, with 12 bases identical to TRBD1. J gave up 9 bases and V 0 bases, and 9 bases lay outside the gene matches. Germline assignment: CDR1 MGHRA and CDR2 YSYEKL. CDR3 length: 17 amino acids. The CDR3 sequence is CASSQDTGTGGGRPQHF. The DNA for the CDR3 is TGCGCCAGCAGCCAAGATACCGGGACAGGGGGCGGGAGGCCCCAGCATTTT.